This TCR beta chain comes out of a study of shared clonotypes between healthy human individuals. Per germline, CDR1 MGHRA and CDR2 YSYEKL. The V end lost 2 bases, the J end lost 4 bases, and 19 bases lay between the germline ends. The CDR3 has 17 amino acids. Several immunoSEQ plates held equal portions of the genomic DNA taken from each subset. Repertoires were generated with immunoSEQ multiplex PCR, while TCRdb's copy carries only in-frame clones and drops some. The sample carries about 2,500,000 clones, approximately 92% recorded once. The V call is TRBV4-1, the J call TRBJ2-3, with D perhaps matching TRBD1 (8 bases). Sequenced: naive CD4+ T cells sorted from blood. Documented subset: CD45RA+ positively selected. This TCR derives from a man between 18 and 35 years old in good health. The CDR3 sequence is CASSQRLTGGGADTQYF. The CDR3 DNA reads as TGCGCCAGCAGCCAACGCTTAACAGGGGGGGGAGCAGATACGCAGTATTTT.